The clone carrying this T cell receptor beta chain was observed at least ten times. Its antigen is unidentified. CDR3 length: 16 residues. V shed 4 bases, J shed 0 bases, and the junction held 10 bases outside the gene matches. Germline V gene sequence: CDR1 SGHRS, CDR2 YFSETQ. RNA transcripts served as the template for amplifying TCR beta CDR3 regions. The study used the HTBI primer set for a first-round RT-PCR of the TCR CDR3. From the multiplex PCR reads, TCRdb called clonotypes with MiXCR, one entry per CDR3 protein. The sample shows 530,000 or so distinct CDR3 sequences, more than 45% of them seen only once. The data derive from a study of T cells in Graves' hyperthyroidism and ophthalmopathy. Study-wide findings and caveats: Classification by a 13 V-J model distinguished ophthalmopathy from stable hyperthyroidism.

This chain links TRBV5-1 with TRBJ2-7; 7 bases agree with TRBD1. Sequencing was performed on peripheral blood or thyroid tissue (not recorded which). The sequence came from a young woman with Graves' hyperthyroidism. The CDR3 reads CASSPRQGRRSYEQYF. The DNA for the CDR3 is TGCGCCAGCAGCCCACGACAGGGCAGACGCTCCTACGAGCAGTACTTC.